A single sample gave rise to the 20 T cell receptor beta chains below, sequenced in a study of T cell repertoires in cytomegalovirus infection. TCRdb recomputed calls from the reads with MiXCR, one row per CDR3 protein. The sample shows under 300,000 distinct CDR3 sequences, 22% of them seen only once. These receptors are not linked to any known antigen. The specimen comprised cultured PBMCs, sampled from culture after CMV antigen stimulation. These receptors were collected from a human donor in good health (CMV status not recorded). Some clones in this sample may be carry-over from other donors' samples.

On this clonotype: At one of its ends the junction is not consistent with the germline gene, which may arise from a read error. The chain has TRBV12-5 and TRBJ2-3; D remains ambiguous. CDR1 and CDR2 from the germline V gene are LGHNT and FRNRAP. This CDR3 is built from 9 residues. This CDR3 reads CASGSSQNF. The CDR3, as DNA: TGTGCTAGTGGCTCGTCCCAGAATTTT.

This clonotype was detected once. This chain connects TRBV6-5 to TRBJ2-2, with 11 bases aligning to TRBD2. This CDR3 comprises 19 residues. Germline assignment: CDR1 MNHEY and CDR2 SVGAGI. The V and J ends lost 0 bases and 5 bases, in that order; junction bases with no gene match: 11. The CDR3 region has the DNA TGTGCCAGCAGTTACTCGAGTAGCGGGAGGGCCTTCGGGACCGGGGAGCTGTTTTTT. Amino acid sequence: CASSYSSSGRAFGTGELFF.

This clonotype has ten or more counts. This chain connects TRBV30 to TRBJ1-2; D ambiguous. CDR1 GTSNPN and CDR2 SVGIG come from the germline V gene (reference sequence). This CDR3 comprises 15 residues. Trimming left V 2 bases short and J 0 bases short, with 13 bases between. CDR3 sequence: CAWSMGPLANYGYTF. The CDR3 DNA reads TGTGCCTGGAGTATGGGCCCCTTAGCTAACTATGGCTACACCTTC. Full variable domain (remainder filled in from reference TRBV30 and TRBJ1-2): SQTIHQWPATLVQPVGSPLSLECTVEGTSNPNLYWYRQAAGRGLQLLFYSVGIGQISSEVPQNLSASRPQDRQFILSSKKLLLSDSGFYLCAWSMGPLANYGYTFGSGTRLTVV.

Ten or more counts support this clonotype. CDR3 bases: TGCGCCAGCAGCCAAGCTACTCAGTGGGGGGCGGATGGCTACACCTTC. Translation: CASSQATQWGADGYTF. The genes are TRBV4-1 and TRBJ1-2; maybe TRBD1 (6 bases). The germline CDR1 and CDR2 sequences are MGHRA and YSYEKL. This CDR3 is built from 16 residues. V was trimmed by 1 base and J by 6 bases, leaving 18 bases between them.

At least ten counts were recorded for this clonotype. The chain combines TRBV7-2 with TRBJ2-5; TRBD1 or TRBD2 may be the D gene (6 bases each). From germline, CDR1 is SGHTA and CDR2 FQGNSA. This CDR3 is built from 16 residues. V was cut by 5 bases and J by 2 bases, with 18 bases left in between. CDR3 region: CASSLNWGGQQETQYF. As DNA, the CDR3 is TGTGCCAGCAGCCTTAACTGGGGAGGACAGCAAGAGACCCAGTACTTC.

The V call is TRBV28, the J call TRBJ2-3, with a possible D match to TRBD1 (5 bases). Germline CDR1 is MDHEN and CDR2 is SYDVKM. Trimming cost V 5 bases and J 9 bases, with 15 bases left between them. The CDR3 loop spans 13 amino acids. In DNA form, the CDR3 reads TGTGCCAGCAGTCTCTCCCAGGGCGGAACGCAGTATTTT. It encodes CASSLSQGGTQYF. The variable domain in full, completed from reference TRBV28 and TRBJ2-3, reads DVKVTQSSRYLVKRTGEKVFLECVQDMDHENMFWYRQDPGLGLRLIYFSYDVKMKEKGDIPEGYSVSREKKERFSLILESASTNQTSMYLCASSLSQGGTQYFGPGTRLTVL.

This clonotype turned up a few times. The chain employs TRBV7-3 and TRBJ2-2; D possibly matches TRBD1 or TRBD2 (5 bases each). The CDR3 spans 17 residues. Germline CDR1 is SGHTA and CDR2 is FQGTGA. Deletions cut 3 bases from V and 1 base from J, with 15 bases between. CDR3 sequence: CASSLYPGRGNTGELFF. DNA for the CDR3: TGTGCCAGCAGCTTGTACCCGGGACGGGGGAACACCGGGGAGCTGTTTTTT. The whole variable domain, filled in from reference TRBV7-3 and TRBJ2-2, reads GAGVSQTPSNKVTEKGKYVELRCDPISGHTALYWYRQSLGQGPEFLIYFQGTGAADDSGLPNDRFFAVRPEGSVSTLKIQRTERGDSAVYLCASSLYPGRGNTGELFFGEGSRLTVL.

The table lists this clonotype with many counts. The chain links TRBV7-2 to TRBJ1-5; D might be TRBD1 (5 bases). The CDR3 totals 14 residues. CDR1 SGHTA and CDR2 FQGNSA come from the germline V gene. V was pared by 1 base and J by 9 bases, with 13 bases between. The CDR3 DNA sequence: TGTGCCAGCAGCTTAGAAGCAGGGCAATGGCCCCAGCATTTT. It yields the protein CASSLEAGQWPQHF.

This clonotype occurred once. J is TRBJ1-5 and V is TRBV6-6, with 7 nucleotides matching TRBD1. The CDR3 length is 17 residues. Germline V gives CDR1 MNHNY, CDR2 SVGAGI (reference sequence). The trim removed 0 bases at V and 2 bases at J, leaving 7 bases unmatched. This chain's CDR3 is CASSYSIGGGGNQPQHF. The CDR3 DNA follows: TGTGCCAGCAGTTACTCGATTGGAGGGGGCGGCAATCAGCCCCAGCATTTT.

CDR3 sequence reads: CASSFSERETQYF. As DNA, the CDR3 is TGTGCCAGCAGTTTCTCGGAGAGGGAGACCCAGTACTTC. The chain has TRBV12-3 or TRBV12-4 and TRBJ2-5; D remains ambiguous. The CDR3 runs 13 residues. Trimming shortened V by 3 bases and J by 5 bases, and 10 bases separated the two germline ends.

The rearrangement joins TRBV20-1 to TRBJ2-3; 7 positions match TRBD2. V lost 7 bases, J lost 5 bases, and 12 bases stayed unmatched. The germline V gene encodes CDR1 DFQATT and CDR2 SNEGSKA (reference sequence). CDR3 length equals 14 residues. The CDR3 DNA follows: TGCAGTGGCTACGTGACTAGCAGTTTAGATACGCAGTATTTT. It codes for CSGYVTSSLDTQYF.

J is TRBJ1-4 and V is TRBV12-3 or TRBV12-4; tentative D call: TRBD1 (6 bases). There are 14 residues in the CDR3. The germline V and J ends were trimmed by 4 bases and 10 bases, with 16 bases remaining between them. The CDR3 DNA is TGTGCCAGCAGTTCCTACAGGGAGGGTCGAAAACTGTTTTTT. Translating it yields CASSSYREGRKLFF.

V usage is TRBV4-3 and J usage is TRBJ2-6, with D unresolved. V lost 1 base to trimming and J lost 0 bases, with 4 bases between them. Germline CDR1 is LGHNA and CDR2 is YSLEER. The CDR3 runs 15 residues. The CDR3 region is CASSQADSGANVLTF. CDR3 DNA: TGCGCCAGCAGCCAAGCGGACTCTGGGGCCAACGTCCTGACTTTC.

The chain is built from TRBV7-6 and TRBJ2-2; 7 nucleotides agree with TRBD2. The CDR3 runs to 15 residues. From germline, CDR1 is SGHVS and CDR2 FNYEAQ. V lost 6 bases to trimming and J lost 7 bases; unmatched junction nucleotides: 11. This CDR3 reads CASRVAGNRHGELFF. CDR3 DNA: TGTGCCAGCAGAGTAGCGGGCAATCGACACGGGGAGCTGTTTTTT.

There are many counts of this clonotype. The chain employs TRBV7-9 and TRBJ2-7; 8 bases match TRBD1. CDR1 SEHNR and CDR2 FQNEAQ come from the germline V gene (reference sequence). V trimming: 5 bases; J trimming: 1 base; junction bases outside the gene matches: 7. There are 15 residues in the CDR3. CDR3 nucleotides: TGTGCCAGCAGCGTTGGGACAGGACGATCCTACGAGCAGTACTTC. The encoded protein is CASSVGTGRSYEQYF.

CDR3 loop: CSARGGLAGPTDTQYF. The CDR3 bases are TGCAGTGCTAGAGGGGGACTAGCGGGACCTACAGATACGCAGTATTTT. J is TRBJ2-3 and V is TRBV20-1, with TRBD2 matching over 13 bases. After removal of 1 base from V and 3 bases from J, the junction contained 4 bases not matched to a gene. The CDR3 consists of 16 residues. The germline CDR1 and CDR2 sequences are DFQATT and SNEGSKA (reference sequence).

This clonotype has ten or more counts. The genes are TRBV12-3 or TRBV12-4 and TRBJ2-2; TRBD1 matches at 8 bases. Germline trimming cut 6 bases from V and 1 base from J; bases unmatched to any gene: 7. This CDR3 has 16 residues. The CDR3 reads CASSSSGTGNTGELFF. In DNA, the CDR3 is TGTGCCAGCAGCAGCTCCGGGACAGGGAACACCGGGGAGCTGTTTTTT.

The chain's CDR3 is CSARPGNLLNNEQFF. As DNA, the CDR3 is TGCAGTGCTAGGCCCGGGAACCTTTTAAACAATGAGCAGTTCTTC. The chain has TRBV20-1 and TRBJ2-1; D is perhaps TRBD2 (5 bases). Trimming took off 3 bases at V and 5 bases at J, with 17 bases between the two ends. This CDR3 has 15 residues. Germline V gives CDR1 DFQATT, CDR2 SNEGSKA (reference sequence).

This clonotype was recorded many times. This rearrangement joins TRBV7-2 to TRBJ2-1; 11 nucleotides align to TRBD2. Per germline, CDR1 SGHTA and CDR2 FQGNSA. The CDR3 consists of 14 residues. Trimming at V came to 10 bases and at J to 4 bases, leaving 6 bases not matched to a gene. The CDR3 DNA reads TGTGCCAAAGCCGGGACTAGCGGTTACAATGAGCAGTTCTTC. Encoded protein: CAKAGTSGYNEQFF. The full variable domain, its missing parts supplied by reference TRBV7-2 and TRBJ2-1, is GAGVSQSPSNKVTEKGKDVELRCDPISGHTALYWYRQSLGQGLEFLIYFQGNSAPDKSGLPSDRFSAERTGGSVSTLTIQRTQQEDSAVYLCAKAGTSGYNEQFFGPGTRLTVL.

This clonotype was observed a few times. The chain joins TRBV6-1 to TRBJ1-2; TRBD1 matches 8 bases. Germline loops: CDR1 MNHNS, CDR2 SASEGT. The CDR3 length is 13 residues. V was pared by 5 bases and J by 7 bases, with 6 bases of the junction left unmatched. The CDR3, as DNA: TGTGCCAGCAGTCATGGACAGGGCTCTGGCTACACCTTC. Translation: CASSHGQGSGYTF.